The present T cell receptor (beta chain) was sequenced within a study of graft-versus-host responses after intestinal transplantation. Looking at the study overall: The recipients all started with anti-thymocyte globulin induction and then took tacrolimus and steroids for about three years. Whole-study results and caveats: Where graft-donor T cell macrochimerism was present, patients had high graft-versus-host to host-versus-graft clonal ratios in allografts. The recipient marrow held GvH clones, and some of them showed up first in ileum or blood.

V was cut by 6 bases and J by 0 bases, with 18 bases left in between. Germline CDR1 MDHEN, CDR2 SYDVKM. This CDR3 comprises 16 residues. Graft tissue processing released intraepithelial and lamina propria lymphocytes. TCRdb keeps only in-frame clones here, not all; method: immunoSEQ multiplex PCR. This sample has 60,000 to 75,000 clones; around 86% occur once, and the top ten carry around 1.7%. For this clone: The antigen is not known.

Here the sequenced sample was ileum tissue, taken around 350 days after transplant. This clonotype was obtained from a human patient who received an intestinal transplant, so some T cells may come from the graft donor. The J gene is TRBJ2-7, the V gene TRBV28; tentative D call: TRBD1 (6 bases). The CDR3 bases are TGTGCCAGCAGCCCCCAGGGCAGGGGAAGCTCCTACGAGCAGTACTTC. This gives the protein CASSPQGRGSSYEQYF.